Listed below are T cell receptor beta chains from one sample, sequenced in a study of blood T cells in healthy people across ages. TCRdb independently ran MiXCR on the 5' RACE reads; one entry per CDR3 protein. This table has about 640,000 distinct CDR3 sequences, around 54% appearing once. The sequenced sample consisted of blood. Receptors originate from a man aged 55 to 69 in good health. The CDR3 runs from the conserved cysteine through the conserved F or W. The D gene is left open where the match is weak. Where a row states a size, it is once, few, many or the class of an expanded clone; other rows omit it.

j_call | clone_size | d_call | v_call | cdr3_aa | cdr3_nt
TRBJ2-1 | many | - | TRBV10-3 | CAISPREAAYNEQFF | TGTGCCATCAGCCCCCGAGAGGCAGCCTACAATGAGCAGTTCTTC
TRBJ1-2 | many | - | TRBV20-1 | CSARDPLRGRGHGYTF | TGCAGTGCTAGAGATCCTCTAAGGGGCCGAGGGCATGGCTACACCTTC
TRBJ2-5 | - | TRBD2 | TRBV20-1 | CSAPPGLAGVLEYF | TGCAGTGCCCCACCGGGACTAGCGGGGGTGCTTGAGTACTTC
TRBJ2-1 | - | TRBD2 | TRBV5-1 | CASSLAIRSSGTRYNEQFF | TGCGCCAGCAGCTTGGCCATTAGGAGTAGCGGGACAAGATACAATGAGCAGTTCTTC
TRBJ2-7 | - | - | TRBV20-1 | CSALGTTETGSYEQYF | TGCAGTGCGTTAGGGACGACCGAGACAGGCTCCTACGAGCAGTACTTC
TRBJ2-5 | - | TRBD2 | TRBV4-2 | CASSQDSGGVLYQETQYF | TGTGCCAGCAGCCAAGATAGCGGGGGGGTCCTGTACCAAGAGACCCAGTACTTC
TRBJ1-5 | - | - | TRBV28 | CASSPHGQPQHF | TGTGCCAGCAGCCCCCACGGGCAGCCCCAGCATTTT
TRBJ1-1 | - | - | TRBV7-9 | CASSLGVARNTEAFF | TGTGCCAGCAGCTTAGGCGTGGCCAGGAACACTGAAGCTTTCTTT
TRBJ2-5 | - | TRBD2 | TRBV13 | CASSSLAGDWETQYF | TGTGCCAGCAGCTCTCTAGCGGGGGATTGGGAGACCCAGTACTTC
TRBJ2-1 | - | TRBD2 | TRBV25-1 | CASSEYRGGINEQFF | TGTGCCAGCAGTGAATACCGGGGGGGGATCAATGAGCAGTTCTTC
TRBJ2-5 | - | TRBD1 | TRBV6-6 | CASSRQGAGGTQYF | TGTGCCAGCAGTCGACAGGGGGCTGGAGGGACTCAGTACTTC
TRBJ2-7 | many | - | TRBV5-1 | CASSLGTYEQYF | TGTGCCAGCAGCTTGGGGACCTACGAGCAGTACTTC
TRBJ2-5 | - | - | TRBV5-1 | CASSQLPPTGTVQETQYF | TGCGCCAGCAGCCAACTCCCCCCCACAGGGACGGTTCAAGAGACCCAGTACTTC
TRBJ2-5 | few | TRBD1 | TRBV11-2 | CASSLGTGAYQETQYF | TGTGCCAGCAGCTTAGGGACAGGGGCGTACCAAGAGACCCAGTACTTC
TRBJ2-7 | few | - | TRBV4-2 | CASSQDHAVSVYEQYF | TGTGCCAGCAGCCAAGATCATGCCGTAAGTGTCTACGAGCAGTACTTC
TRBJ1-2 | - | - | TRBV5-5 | CASSSDGGGNYGYTF | TGTGCCAGCAGCTCCGACGGGGGGGGAAACTATGGCTACACCTTC
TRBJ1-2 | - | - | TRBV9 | CASSTHAGMGNYGYTF | TGTGCCAGCAGCACGCACGCAGGGATGGGTAACTATGGCTACACCTTC
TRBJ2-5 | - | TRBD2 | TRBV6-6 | CASSYGLAGVGETQYF | TGTGCCAGCAGTTACGGGCTAGCGGGGGTTGGGGAGACCCAGTACTTC
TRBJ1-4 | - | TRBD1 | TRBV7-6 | CASSSRDREYNNEKLFF | TGTGCCAGCAGCTCCAGGGACAGGGAGTACAATAATGAAAAACTGTTTTTT
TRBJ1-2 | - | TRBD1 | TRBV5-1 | CASSFTGDGYTF | TGCGCCAGCAGCTTTACAGGGGATGGCTACACCTTC
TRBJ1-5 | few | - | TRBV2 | CASSGDRRNQPQHF | TGTGCCAGCAGCGGCGACAGACGCAATCAGCCCCAGCATTTT
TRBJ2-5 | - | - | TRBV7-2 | CASSLVGEAETQYF | TGTGCCAGCAGCTTAGTAGGGGAGGCAGAGACCCAGTACTTC
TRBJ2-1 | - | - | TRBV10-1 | CASSRAGISDNEQFF | TGCGCCAGCAGTCGAGCAGGGATTTCGGACAATGAGCAGTTCTTC